This TCR beta chain was profiled in a study of blood T cell repertoires in COVID-19. Clones were read by immunoSEQ multiplex PCR, and TCRdb kept only the in-frame ones, dropping some. The table includes over 110,000 clones, 70% to 90% detected once. The receptor's source is a human donor in a cohort sampled during active COVID-19. Sequencing input: peripheral blood.

CDR3 nucleotide sequence: TGTGCCAGTACCAGCCGCTATACAGGGGATCGTCGTCGAAGCTCTGGAAACACCATATATTTT. As protein: CASTSRYTGDRRRSSGNTIYF. This chain joins TRBV19 and TRBJ1-3, with 7 bases matching TRBD1. The V gene end was trimmed by 7 bases and the J gene end by 0 bases; junction bases not matched to a gene: 24. Germline V gives CDR1 LNHDA, CDR2 SQIVND (reference sequence). The CDR3 sequence is 21 residues long.